The clone carrying this TCR beta chain occurred a few times. Its antigen remains unknown. The data belong to a study of T cell repertoires in cytomegalovirus infection. As for the study in general: Indicated by public TCR beta signatures were CMV infection and matching HLA type.

Germline-derived CDR1 and CDR2 are MDHEN and SYDVKM. Trimming removed 3 bases at V and 7 bases at J, with 10 bases between. The CDR3 contains 13 residues. In TCRdb, the reads were re-called with MiXCR into one record per CDR3 protein. The sample carries approximately 550,000 distinct CDR3 sequences, 15% to 20% recorded once. Study conclusions and caveats: People with CMV and the relevant HLA were identified by cumulative public TCR beta family frequency. Within the response measured ex vivo, HLA-C-restricted CMV-specific TCR beta clonotypes were dominant.

The specimen was CD8+ T cells from PBMCs. The chain is built from TRBV28 and TRBJ2-1; possible D gene TRBD2, 5 bases. The TCR was taken from a human donor in good health (CMV status not recorded). Some clones in this sample may be carry-over from other donors' samples. The CDR3 DNA reads TGTGCCAGCAGTTTTACAACGGGGAATGAGCAGTTCTTC. Translating gives CASSFTTGNEQFF.